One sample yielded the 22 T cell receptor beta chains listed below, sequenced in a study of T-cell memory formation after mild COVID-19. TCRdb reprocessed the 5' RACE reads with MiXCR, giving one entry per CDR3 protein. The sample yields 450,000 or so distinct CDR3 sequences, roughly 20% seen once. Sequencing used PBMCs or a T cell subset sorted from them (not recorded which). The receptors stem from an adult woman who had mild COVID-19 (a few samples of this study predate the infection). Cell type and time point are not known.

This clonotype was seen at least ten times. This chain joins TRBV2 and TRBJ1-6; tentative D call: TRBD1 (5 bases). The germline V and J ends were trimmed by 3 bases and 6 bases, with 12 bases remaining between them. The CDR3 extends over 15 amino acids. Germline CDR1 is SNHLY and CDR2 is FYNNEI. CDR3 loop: CASSEALGGNSPLHF. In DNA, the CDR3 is TGTGCCAGCAGTGAGGCCTTGGGGGGTAATTCACCCCTCCACTTT.

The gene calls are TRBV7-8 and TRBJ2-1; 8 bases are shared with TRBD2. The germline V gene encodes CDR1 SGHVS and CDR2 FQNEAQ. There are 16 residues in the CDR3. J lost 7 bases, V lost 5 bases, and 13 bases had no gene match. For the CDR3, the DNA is TGTGCCAGCAGCACAATGACTAGCGACCCCTCAAATGAGCAGTTCTTC. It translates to CASSTMTSDPSNEQFF.

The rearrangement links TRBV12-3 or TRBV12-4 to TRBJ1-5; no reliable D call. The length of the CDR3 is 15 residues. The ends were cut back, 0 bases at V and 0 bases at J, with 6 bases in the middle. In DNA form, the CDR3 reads TGTGCCAGCAGTTTAGCCGTATATAGCAATCAGCCCCAGCATTTT. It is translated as CASSLAVYSNQPQHF.

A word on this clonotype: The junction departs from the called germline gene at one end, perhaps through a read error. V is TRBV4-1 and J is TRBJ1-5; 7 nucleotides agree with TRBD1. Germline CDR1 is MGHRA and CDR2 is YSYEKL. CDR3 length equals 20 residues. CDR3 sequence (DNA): TGCGCCAGCAGCCACGACCTCCGGGACAGAAAGGTCGGGTTCAATCAGCCCCAACATTTT. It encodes CASSHDLRDRKVGFNQPQHF.

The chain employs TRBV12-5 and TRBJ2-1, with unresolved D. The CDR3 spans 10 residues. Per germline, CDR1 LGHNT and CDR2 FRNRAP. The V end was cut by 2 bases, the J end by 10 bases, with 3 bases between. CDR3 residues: CASGLSEQFF. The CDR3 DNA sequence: TGTGCTAGTGGTTTGTCAGAGCAGTTCTTC.

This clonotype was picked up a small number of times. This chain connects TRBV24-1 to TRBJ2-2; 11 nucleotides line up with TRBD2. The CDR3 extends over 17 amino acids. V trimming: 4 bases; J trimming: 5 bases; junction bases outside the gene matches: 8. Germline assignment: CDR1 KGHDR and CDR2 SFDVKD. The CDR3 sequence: CATSDPTSGRTTGELFF. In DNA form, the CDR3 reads TGTGCCACCAGTGACCCCACTAGCGGGAGAACTACCGGGGAGCTGTTTTTT.

CDR3 sequence reads: CASSYGTDNSPLHF. CDR3 bases: TGTGCCAGCAGCTACGGGACCGACAATTCACCCCTCCACTTT. This chain connects TRBV7-9 to TRBJ1-6; TRBD1 might be the D (5 bases). Germline-derived CDR1 and CDR2 are SEHNR and FQNEAQ (reference sequence). V was pared by 4 bases and J by 7 bases, with 11 bases between. The CDR3 runs 14 residues. Full variable domain (rest looked up from reference TRBV7-9 and TRBJ1-6): DTGVSQNPRHKITKRGQNVTFRCDPISEHNRLYWYRQTLGQGPEFLTYFQNEAQLEKSRLLSDRFSAERPKGSFSTLEIQRTEQGDSAMYLCASSYGTDNSPLHFGNGTRLTVT.

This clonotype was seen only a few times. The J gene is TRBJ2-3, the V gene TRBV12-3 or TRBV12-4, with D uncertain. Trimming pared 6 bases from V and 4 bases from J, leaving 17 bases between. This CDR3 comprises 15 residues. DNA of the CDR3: TGTGCCAGCAGCTCACCGGGCTATAGACCAGATACGCAGTATTTT. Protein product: CASSSPGYRPDTQYF.

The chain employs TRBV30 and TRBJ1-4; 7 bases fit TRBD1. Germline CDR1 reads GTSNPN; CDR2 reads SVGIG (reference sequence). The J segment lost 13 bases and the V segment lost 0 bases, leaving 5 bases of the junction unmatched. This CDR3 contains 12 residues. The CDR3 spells CAWSVATGLLFF. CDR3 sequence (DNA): TGTGCCTGGAGTGTTGCGACAGGGTTACTGTTTTTT.

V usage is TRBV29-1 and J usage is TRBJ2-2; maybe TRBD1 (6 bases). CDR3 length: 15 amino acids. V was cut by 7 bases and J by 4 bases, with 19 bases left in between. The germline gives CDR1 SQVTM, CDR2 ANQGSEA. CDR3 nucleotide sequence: TGCAGCGCTCTTATGTTAGGACAGACCACCGGGGAGCTGTTTTTT. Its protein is CSALMLGQTTGELFF.

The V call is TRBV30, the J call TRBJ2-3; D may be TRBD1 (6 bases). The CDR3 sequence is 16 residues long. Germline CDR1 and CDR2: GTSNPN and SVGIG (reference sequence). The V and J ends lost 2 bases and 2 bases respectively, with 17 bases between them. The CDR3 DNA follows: TGTGCCTGGAGTACCTCCGACAGGCTTTACACAGATACGCAGTATTTT. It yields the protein CAWSTSDRLYTDTQYF.

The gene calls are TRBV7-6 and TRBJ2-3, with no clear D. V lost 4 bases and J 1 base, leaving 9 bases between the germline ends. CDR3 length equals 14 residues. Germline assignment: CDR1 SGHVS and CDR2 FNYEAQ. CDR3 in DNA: TGTGCCAGCAGCTCTAATGTGGGCACAGATACGCAGTATTTT. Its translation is CASSSNVGTDTQYF.

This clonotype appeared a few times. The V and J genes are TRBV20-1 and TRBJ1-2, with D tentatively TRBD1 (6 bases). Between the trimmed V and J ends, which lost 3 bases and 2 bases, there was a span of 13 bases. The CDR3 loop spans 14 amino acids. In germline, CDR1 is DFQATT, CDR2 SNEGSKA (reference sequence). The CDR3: CSARITGLNYGYTF. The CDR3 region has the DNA TGCAGTGCTAGGATAACAGGGTTGAACTATGGCTACACCTTC.

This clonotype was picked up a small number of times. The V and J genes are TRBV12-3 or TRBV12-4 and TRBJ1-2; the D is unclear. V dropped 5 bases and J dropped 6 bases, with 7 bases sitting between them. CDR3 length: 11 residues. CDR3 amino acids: CASSTLDGYTF. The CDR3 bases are TGTGCCAGCAGTACTCTCGATGGCTACACCTTC.

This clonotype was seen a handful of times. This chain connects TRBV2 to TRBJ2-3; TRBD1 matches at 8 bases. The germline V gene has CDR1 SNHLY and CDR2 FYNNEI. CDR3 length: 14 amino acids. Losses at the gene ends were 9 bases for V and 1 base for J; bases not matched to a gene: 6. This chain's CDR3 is CARTSGQGTDTQYF. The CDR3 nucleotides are TGTGCCAGGACCTCGGGACAGGGCACAGATACGCAGTATTTT.

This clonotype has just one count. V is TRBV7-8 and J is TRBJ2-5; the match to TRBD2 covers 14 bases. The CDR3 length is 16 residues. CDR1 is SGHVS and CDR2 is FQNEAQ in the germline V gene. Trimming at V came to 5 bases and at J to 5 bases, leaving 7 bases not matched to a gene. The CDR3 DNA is TGTGCCAGCAGCCGCTCGGGACTAGCGGGAGTGGAGACCCAGTACTTC. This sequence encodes CASSRSGLAGVETQYF.

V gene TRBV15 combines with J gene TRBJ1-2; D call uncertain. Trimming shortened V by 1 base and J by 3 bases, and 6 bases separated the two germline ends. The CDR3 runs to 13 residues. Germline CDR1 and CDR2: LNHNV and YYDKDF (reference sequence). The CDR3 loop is CATSRAQYYGYTF. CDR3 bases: TGTGCCACCAGCAGAGCACAGTACTATGGCTACACCTTC.

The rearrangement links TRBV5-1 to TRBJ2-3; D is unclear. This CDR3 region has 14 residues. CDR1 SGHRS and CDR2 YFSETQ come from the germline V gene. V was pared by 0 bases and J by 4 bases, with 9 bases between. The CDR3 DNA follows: TGCGCCAGCAGCTTGGCCGCCCCCTCAGATACGCAGTATTTT. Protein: CASSLAAPSDTQYF.

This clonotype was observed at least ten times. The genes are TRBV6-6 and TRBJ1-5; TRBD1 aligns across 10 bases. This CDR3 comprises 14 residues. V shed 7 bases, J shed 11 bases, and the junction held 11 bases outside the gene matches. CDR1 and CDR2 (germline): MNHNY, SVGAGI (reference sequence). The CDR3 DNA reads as TGTGCCAGCACCCTGACAGGGGGCCCCTCGGCCCAGCATTTT. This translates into CASTLTGGPSAQHF.

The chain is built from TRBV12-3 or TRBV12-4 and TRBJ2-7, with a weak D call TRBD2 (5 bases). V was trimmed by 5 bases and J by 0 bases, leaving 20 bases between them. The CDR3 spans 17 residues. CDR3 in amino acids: CASSQARTRGRSYEQYF. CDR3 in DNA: TGTGCCAGCAGTCAGGCCAGGACTCGAGGACGCTCCTACGAGCAGTACTTC.

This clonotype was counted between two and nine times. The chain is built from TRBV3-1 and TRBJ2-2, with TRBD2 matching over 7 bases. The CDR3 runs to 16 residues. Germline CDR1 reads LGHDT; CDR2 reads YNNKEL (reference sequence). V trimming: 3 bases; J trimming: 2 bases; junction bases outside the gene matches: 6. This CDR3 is CASSQTGTINTGELFF. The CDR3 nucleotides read TGTGCCAGCAGCCAGACCGGGACTATCAACACCGGGGAGCTGTTTTTT.

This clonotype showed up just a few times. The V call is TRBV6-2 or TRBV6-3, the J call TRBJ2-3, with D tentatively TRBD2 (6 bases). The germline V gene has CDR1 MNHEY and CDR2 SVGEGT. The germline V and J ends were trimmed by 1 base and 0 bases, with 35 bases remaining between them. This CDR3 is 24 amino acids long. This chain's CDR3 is CASSYYRDKRWTPDGGDSTDTQYF. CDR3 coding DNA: TGTGCCAGCAGTTACTACCGAGATAAACGGTGGACACCCGACGGAGGGGATAGCACAGATACGCAGTATTTT.